This TCR beta chain was observed in a study of CD8 T cells in ankylosing spondylitis (dated by TCRdb to about 2017). Broadly, across the study: The study set out to find disease-linked TCR variants by profiling T cell receptor beta repertoires in ankylosing spondylitis patients and healthy donors. The full study cohort comprised about 23 ankylosing spondylitis patients and roughly 110 healthy donors. Samples of peripheral blood were taken, and for ankylosing spondylitis patients, synovial fluid was collected as well.

The CDR3 holds 15 amino acids from the cysteine to the phenylalanine. The read is trimmed to its CDR3 DNA, 45 bases read in frame from base 1. CDR1 and CDR2 are drawn from the germline V gene: MDHEN, SYDVKM. The V end gives up 4 bases and the J end 6 bases, leaving 6 bases in the junction not matched to a gene. Broad study findings and their caveats: A CD8+ phenotype was shown by the disease-linked clones, which were found at relatively low frequencies in peripheral blood. According to the report, matched synovial fluid samples from ankylosing spondylitis patients were significantly enriched for the disease-linked clones. Some TCR beta motif variants had previously been reported in synovial fluid and blood of reactive arthritis patients, which suggested common disease-initiation mechanisms. Blood from ankylosing spondylitis patients appeared to be characterized by a TCR beta motif composed of under 10 highly homologous amino acid variants.

In regard to this clonotype: Its antigen is currently not known. One base away there is no much larger clone; base qualities are not given.

The sample was run on an Illumina HiSeq 2500. Quantitative 5'-RACE with molecular barcodes was used to prepare TCR beta libraries. The published analysis was carried out like this. To identify disease-linked TCR variants, a new computational method was used, one built on a probabilistic model of VDJ rearrangement. TCRdb reanalyzed the raw reads on its own, using fastp at Q25 for trimming and MiXCR for clone calling, and kept in-frame beta chains. Rows merge per CDR3 protein into single entries with the most common DNA and genes. None of the V and J calls come from the authors' own analysis; TCRdb made them. In all, the sample holds around 330,000 distinct CDR3 sequences, and roughly 12% of those were seen once. The top ten clonotypes cover around 10% of the sample.

The sequenced sample was blood, either unsorted or a sorted T cell fraction (not recorded which). The sequence was obtained from a female donor with ankylosing spondylitis or in good health (not recorded which). The chain uses TRBV28 and TRBJ1-6; the central 7 bases match TRBD1. The CDR3 protein: CASSYQGGGNSPLHF. The DNA is TGTGCCAGCAGTTACCAGGGGGGCGGTAATTCACCCCTCCACTTT.